Presented here are 11 T cell receptor beta chains from one specimen sequenced in a study of tumor-infiltrating lymphocytes in oesophageal squamous cell carcinoma. MiXCR, run by TCRdb on the PCR reads, gives a single entry per CDR3 protein. The table records 20,000 or so distinct CDR3 sequences, roughly 41% of them present only once. Material for sequencing was esophageal tumor tissue. Every receptor here comes from a male donor with esophageal squamous cell carcinoma.

A few counts support this clonotype. The chain uses TRBV7-3 and TRBJ1-1; D possibly corresponds to TRBD1 (6 bases). Per germline, CDR1 SGHTA and CDR2 FQGTGA. V was pared by 5 bases and J by 0 bases, with 13 bases between. CDR3 length equals 15 residues. This CDR3 is CASSHTGGLNTEAFF. The DNA of the CDR3 is TGTGCCAGCAGCCACACCGGGGGGCTGAACACTGAAGCTTTCTTT. Supplemented by reference TRBV7-3 and TRBJ1-1, the full variable domain reads GAGVSQTPSNKVTEKGKYVELRCDPISGHTALYWYRQSLGQGPEFLIYFQGTGAADDSGLPNDRFFAVRPEGSVSTLKIQRTERGDSAVYLCASSHTGGLNTEAFFGQGTRLTVV.

About this clonotype: The conserved final phenylalanine or tryptophan is absent from the CDR3, which likely points to a read error. Because the CDR3's place on the DNA is in doubt, the DNA is left out and the CDR3 is given as listed by TCRdb. This chain links TRBV27 with TRBJ2-1; the table's TRBD2 call for D was not verified on the DNA. The CDR3 is 15 amino acids in total, end residues counted. The germline CDR1 and CDR2 sequences are MNHEY and SMNVEV (reference sequence). The chain's CDR3 is CASSFSGEDGYTFGS.

This clonotype was counted between two and nine times. No conserved phenylalanine or tryptophan ends this CDR3, so it is likely a read error. No DNA is shown, since the ends of the CDR3 on it are uncertain; the CDR3 is the one TCRdb lists. The chain couples TRBV7-4 to TRBJ2-3; the DNA was not used to check the table's D call, TRBD1. Germline values: CDR1 SGHVT, CDR2 SQSDAQ. The CDR3 totals 19 residues, both ends included. The CDR3 protein is CASSLATGRYGQETQYFGP.

This clonotype was observed many times. The rearrangement uses TRBV5-1 and TRBJ2-3; 8 bases agree with TRBD1. The V and J ends lost 0 bases and 2 bases, in that order; junction bases with no gene match: 8. Germline V gene lookup returns CDR1 SGHRS and CDR2 YFSETQ. This CDR3 region has 17 residues. This chain's CDR3 is CASSLGPQGGYTDTQYF. The CDR3 nucleotides are TGCGCCAGCAGCTTGGGACCACAGGGGGGATACACAGATACGCAGTATTTT.

This clonotype was recorded at least ten times. The CDR3 reads CATSDFRGTYNEQYF. DNA of the CDR3: TGTGCCACCAGTGATTTTCGGGGAACCTACAATGAGCAGTACTTC. This chain uses TRBV24-1 with TRBJ2-7, with D possibly being TRBD2 (5 bases). The V gene's germline CDR1 is KGHDR and CDR2 SFDVKD. This CDR3 has 15 residues. V was clipped by 1 base and J by 7 bases, with 16 bases between them.

The sample holds one count of this clonotype. As the CDR3 is not closed by the conserved phenylalanine or tryptophan, this likely results from a read error. No DNA is shown, since the ends of the CDR3 on it are uncertain; the CDR3 is the one TCRdb lists. The chain is built from TRBV6-2 or TRBV6-3 and TRBJ2-6; the D segment call TRBD1 is taken from the table without a DNA check. Germline CDR1 is MNHEY and CDR2 is SVGEGT. The CDR3 is made up of 16 amino acids, end residues included. CDR3 protein: CASSLITSSLGQFFGA.

The chain employs TRBV2 and TRBJ2-3; 10 bases are a match to TRBD2. The germline gives CDR1 SNHLY, CDR2 FYNNEI. The V gene end was trimmed by 7 bases and the J gene end by 2 bases; junction bases not matched to a gene: 9. This CDR3 is 16 amino acids long. Here the CDR3 DNA reads TGTGCCAGCAACGGACTAGCGGTTATATTCACAGATACGCAGTATTTT. Translation gives CASNGLAVIFTDTQYF.

In this sample, this clonotype is medium-sized (0.01 to 0.1%). The chain carries TRBV7-3 and TRBJ2-1; D is possibly TRBD2 (5 bases). The ends were cut back, 3 bases at V and 4 bases at J, with 13 bases in the middle. This CDR3 is 15 amino acids long. CDR1 SGHTA and CDR2 FQGTGA come from the germline V gene. In DNA form, the CDR3 reads TGTGCCAGCAGCTTGGAAGCGGATACGTACAATGAGCAGTTCTTC. Protein sequence: CASSLEADTYNEQFF.

The genes are TRBV7-2 and TRBJ2-1; no clear D. The CDR3 is made up of 15 amino acids. Germline CDR1 reads SGHTA; CDR2 reads FQGNSA. V was shortened by 2 bases and J by 1 base, with 9 bases between the two germline ends. CDR3 DNA sequence: TGTGCCAGCAGCTTACTCTTGCTATCCTACAATGAGCAGTTCTTC. Protein product: CASSLLLLSYNEQFF.

This clonotype was found a few times. This sequence joins TRBV7-8 and TRBJ2-3; TRBD2 matches at 7 bases. The DNA end is more similar to TRBJ2-7, so the J call may be wrong. Per germline, CDR1 SGHVS and CDR2 FQNEAQ. CDR3 length: 15 amino acids. The CDR3: CASSPRREPRYEQYF. CDR3 sequence (DNA): TGTGCCAGCAGCCCCCGGCGGGAGCCCCGCTACGAGCAGTACTTC.

Only one count was recorded for this clonotype. V and J are TRBV28 and TRBJ2-3; D remains unclear. Trimming pared 2 bases from V and 0 bases from J, leaving 9 bases between. This CDR3 has 15 residues. Germline V gene lookup returns CDR1 MDHEN and CDR2 SYDVKM. CDR3 DNA sequence: TGTGCCAGCAGTTTAGCTCGTGCTAGCACAGATACGCAGTATTTT. As protein: CASSLARASTDTQYF.